Each of the 27 T cell receptor beta chains below was sequenced from the same sample in a study of human T cells and chemical hapten exposure. Noted time point: patch test 1, 2 weeks after DPC sensitization. Documented treatment: therapeutic diphenylcyclopropenone sensitization with weekly scalp DPC. TCRdb reprocessed the RACE reads with MiXCR, giving one entry per CDR3 protein. The repertoire includes approximately 74,000 distinct CDR3 sequences, approximately 35% of them detected once, and roughly 10% sits in the top ten. The source was whole blood, collected in connection with sensitization to the hapten diphenylcyclopropenone (DPC). The receptor source for this set is a man aged 40-50 years with alopecia areata. Some clones in this sample may be carry-over from other donors' samples.

This clonotype came up a few times. The chain employs TRBV27 and TRBJ2-7; 10 bases are a match to TRBD2. The CDR3 covers 15 residues. The ends lost 6 bases at V and 7 bases at J; junction bases unmatched: 12. From germline, CDR1 is MNHEY and CDR2 SMNVEV (reference sequence). The CDR3 nucleotides are TGTGCCAGCAGGCTTCTGGGGACTAGCGCCGGGGAGCAGTACTTC. Residues: CASRLLGTSAGEQYF.

This clonotype was detected a few times. The V and J genes are TRBV2 and TRBJ2-3; 7 nucleotides agree with TRBD1. The CDR3 has 14 residues. Germline V gene sequence: CDR1 SNHLY, CDR2 FYNNEI. V lost 8 bases and J lost 3; bases outside the gene matches: 8. In DNA, the CDR3 is TGTGCCAGCGACTCACAGGGGAGTACAGATACGCAGTATTTT. It is translated as CASDSQGSTDTQYF. The variable domain in full, with the rest retrieved from reference TRBV2 and TRBJ2-3, is EPEVTQTPSHQVTQMGQEVILRCVPISNHLYFYWYRQILGQKVEFLVSFYNNEISEKSEIFDDQFSVERPDGSNFTLKIRSTKLEDSAMYFCASDSQGSTDTQYFGPGTRLTVL.

This clonotype was picked up a small number of times. The chain has TRBV9 and TRBJ1-1; D unresolved. From germline, CDR1 is SGDLS and CDR2 YYNGEE. The CDR3 totals 13 residues. V shed 0 bases and J shed 7 bases, with 10 bases lying between them. Here the CDR3 reads CASSVEVGNEAFF. CDR3 DNA sequence: TGTGCCAGCAGCGTAGAGGTGGGAAATGAAGCTTTCTTT. The full variable domain, rest sourced from reference TRBV9 and TRBJ1-1, is DSGVTQTPKHLITATGQRVTLRCSPRSGDLSVYWYQQSLDQGLQFLIQYYNGEERAKGNILERFSAQQFPDLHSELNLSSLELGDSALYFCASSVEVGNEAFFGQGTRLTVV.

This clonotype showed up just a few times. V gene TRBV5-1 combines with J gene TRBJ2-3, with D unresolved. Germline CDR1 is SGHRS and CDR2 is YFSETQ. The V end was cut by 4 bases, the J end by 1 base, with 13 bases between. This CDR3 contains 15 residues. Written as DNA, the CDR3 is TGCGCCAGCAGCCTCAGAAGTCTCGGCACAGATACGCAGTATTTT. Protein sequence: CASSLRSLGTDTQYF. Supplemented by reference TRBV5-1 and TRBJ2-3, the full variable domain reads KAGVTQTPRYLIKTRGQQVTLSCSPISGHRSVSWYQQTPGQGLQFLFEYFSETQRNKGNFPGRFSGRQFSNSRSEMNVSTLELGDSALYLCASSLRSLGTDTQYFGPGTRLTVL.

The chain couples TRBV20-1 to TRBJ2-3; 9 bases are a match to TRBD1. The CDR3 contains 17 residues. Losses at the gene ends were 0 bases for V and 1 base for J; bases not matched to a gene: 8. Germline CDR1 and CDR2: DFQATT and SNEGSKA (reference sequence). The DNA of the CDR3 is TGCAGTGCTAGAGATGGTTCGGGACAGGGAGGCACAGATACGCAGTATTTT. It yields the protein CSARDGSGQGGTDTQYF.

The chain couples TRBV29-1 to TRBJ1-1, with D unresolved. The CDR3 covers 12 residues. Germline CDR1 SQVTM, CDR2 ANQGSEA. Trimming took 6 bases from V and 1 from J, leaving 9 bases between them. The CDR3 DNA follows: TGCAGCGTGGCTAATGGGAACACTGAAGCTTTCTTT. This codes for CSVANGNTEAFF.

The chain is built from TRBV6-5 and TRBJ1-1; D is undetermined. The CDR3 spans 14 residues. Trimming removed 2 bases at V and 0 bases at J, with 7 bases between. Germline V gene data show CDR1 as MNHEY and CDR2 as SVGAGI. This CDR3 reads CASSYEGLNTEAFF. The CDR3 nucleotides read TGTGCCAGCAGTTACGAAGGGTTGAACACTGAAGCTTTCTTT.

V gene TRBV7-8 combines with J gene TRBJ1-1; no definite D call. CDR1 and CDR2 (germline): SGHVS, FQNEAQ. There are 15 residues in the CDR3. The V and J ends lost 0 bases and 4 bases respectively, with 12 bases between them. The CDR3 coding sequence is TGTGCCAGCAGCTTAGCGGGTATCGGACTCACTGAAGCTTTCTTT. Encoded protein: CASSLAGIGLTEAFF. Using reference TRBV7-8 and TRBJ1-1 for the parts outside the CDR3, the full variable domain is GAGVSQSPRYKVAKRGQDVALRCDPISGHVSLFWYQQALGQGPEFLTYFQNEAQLDKSGLPSDRFFAERPEGSVSTLKIQRTQQEDSAVYLCASSLAGIGLTEAFFGQGTRLTVV.

This clonotype appeared a few times. The genes are TRBV3-1 and TRBJ1-2, with D possibly matching TRBD1 (5 bases). CDR3 length: 13 amino acids. The germline V and J ends were trimmed by 4 bases and 3 bases, with 9 bases remaining between them. CDR1 is LGHDT and CDR2 is YNNKEL in the germline V gene (reference sequence). The DNA for the CDR3 is TGTGCCAGCAGCCCCCAGGGCGACTATGGCTACACCTTC. It translates to CASSPQGDYGYTF.

This clonotype was seen only a few times. The chain links TRBV27 to TRBJ1-1, with 7 bases matching TRBD1. Trimming at V came to 2 bases and at J to 10 bases, leaving 10 bases not matched to a gene. There are 14 residues in the CDR3. Germline V gene sequence: CDR1 MNHEY, CDR2 SMNVEV (reference sequence). The chain's CDR3 is CASSLGSTGDAAFF. The CDR3 DNA follows: TGTGCCAGCAGTTTAGGGTCCACAGGGGACGCAGCTTTCTTT.

The CDR3 DNA is TGTGCCAGCAGCTTGAAGGTCTCGCAGTATTTT. As protein: CASSLKVSQYF. J is TRBJ2-3 and V is TRBV7-2; no clear D. Trimming pared 3 bases from V and 10 bases from J, leaving 8 bases between. Looked up from germline, CDR1 is SGHTA and CDR2 is FQGNSA. This CDR3 contains 11 residues.

This clonotype was counted only a few times. The chain recombines TRBV20-1 with TRBJ2-1, with TRBD2 matching 8 bases. V trimming: 2 bases; J trimming: 8 bases; junction bases outside the gene matches: 8. Germline CDR1 and CDR2: DFQATT and SNEGSKA (reference sequence). This CDR3 comprises 14 residues. The chain's CDR3 is CSARYISGSDEQFF. CDR3 in DNA: TGCAGTGCTAGATATATCAGCGGGAGCGATGAGCAGTTCTTC.

The V call is TRBV12-3 or TRBV12-4, the J call TRBJ1-3, with D tentatively TRBD1 (6 bases). V was shortened by 3 bases and J by 1 base, with 13 bases between the two germline ends. The length of the CDR3 is 16 residues. Here the CDR3 reads CASSLGGAPSGNTIYF. The CDR3 DNA reads TGTGCCAGCAGTTTGGGGGGCGCCCCGTCTGGAAACACCATATATTTT.

This clonotype was counted only a few times. The CDR3 region has the DNA TGCAGCGTCAAGACGGGGGCCAACGTCCTGACTTTC. Its translation is CSVKTGANVLTF. The gene calls are TRBV29-1 and TRBJ2-6; no clear D gene. The CDR3 has 12 residues. The V gene lost 6 bases and the J gene lost 4 bases, with 7 bases spanning the gap. Germline values: CDR1 SQVTM, CDR2 ANQGSEA.

Only a few counts were recorded for this clonotype. The chain joins TRBV18 to TRBJ2-7, with TRBD2 matching 7 bases. V shed 2 bases, J shed 6 bases, and the junction held 4 bases outside the gene matches. The CDR3 covers 13 residues. In germline, CDR1 is KGHSH, CDR2 LQKENI. The CDR3 is CASSPIGEGEQYF. The DNA of the CDR3 is TGTGCCAGCTCACCAATTGGGGAGGGCGAGCAGTACTTC.

This clonotype has more than one count but fewer than ten. The chain uses TRBV20-1 and TRBJ1-6, with D uncertain. This CDR3 region has 15 residues. V dropped 5 bases and J dropped 1 base, with 12 bases sitting between them. Germline loops: CDR1 DFQATT, CDR2 SNEGSKA (reference sequence). CDR3 sequence (DNA): TGCAGTGCTGACACTCCGGGGTCCTATAATTCACCCCTCCACTTT. Translated: CSADTPGSYNSPLHF.

The chain recombines TRBV2 with TRBJ2-1; 12 nucleotides match TRBD2. The ends lost 7 bases at V and 1 base at J; junction bases unmatched: 11. The CDR3 runs to 18 residues. In germline, CDR1 is SNHLY, CDR2 FYNNEI. The CDR3 DNA sequence: TGTGCCAGCAAGGGGCTAGCGGGAGGGTTACTATCCTACAATGAGCAGTTCTTC. Its translation is CASKGLAGGLLSYNEQFF.

This clonotype was observed a few times. The rearrangement joins TRBV6-6 to TRBJ2-5; D is unresolved. This CDR3 spans 13 amino acids. The V end was cut by 0 bases, the J end by 2 bases, with 4 bases between. Per germline, CDR1 MNHNY and CDR2 SVGAGI (reference sequence). DNA for the CDR3: TGTGCCAGCAGTTACTCGCAGCAAGAGACCCAGTACTTC. As protein: CASSYSQQETQYF.

CDR3 amino acids: CAIRAGTGTYEQYF. The CDR3 DNA is TGTGCCATCAGGGCCGGGACAGGGACCTACGAGCAGTACTTC. The J gene is TRBJ2-7, the V gene TRBV10-3; the match to TRBD1 covers 9 bases. CDR1 is ENHRY and CDR2 is SYGVKD in the germline V gene. The V segment lost 6 bases and the J segment 2 bases; nucleotides outside the gene matches: 5. This CDR3 region has 14 residues.

Only one count was recorded for this clonotype. The rearrangement links TRBV6-2 or TRBV6-3 to TRBJ2-7, with 9 bases fitting TRBD1. V lost 1 base to trimming and J lost 1 base; unmatched junction nucleotides: 2. Germline loops: CDR1 MNHEY, CDR2 SVGEGT. The CDR3 consists of 15 residues. CDR3 DNA: TGTGCCAGCAGTTACTACGGGACAGGGTCCTACGAGCAGTACTTC. Its translation is CASSYYGTGSYEQYF.

The table lists this clonotype with a few counts. The chain joins TRBV7-9 to TRBJ2-1; TRBD2 matches at 10 bases. There are 15 residues in the CDR3. Germline assignment: CDR1 SEHNR and CDR2 FQNEAQ (reference sequence). V was pared by 2 bases and J by 3 bases, with 1 base of the junction left unmatched. The CDR3 protein is CASSLSGRGYNEQFF. Here the CDR3 DNA reads TGTGCCAGCAGCTTAAGCGGGAGGGGCTACAATGAGCAGTTCTTC.

The V call is TRBV20-1, the J call TRBJ2-1, with TRBD2 identical over 13 bases. The CDR3 has 19 amino acids. The V gene end was trimmed by 0 bases and the J gene end by 15 bases; junction bases not matched to a gene: 23. The germline CDR1 and CDR2 sequences are DFQATT and SNEGSKA (reference sequence). CDR3 coding DNA: TGCAGTGCTAGAGATTCAAAGGGTCCAGCTTTCGGGACTAGCGGGACCCCGTTCTTC. Its translation is CSARDSKGPAFGTSGTPFF.

This clonotype was counted between two and nine times. The chain joins TRBV20-1 to TRBJ2-7; TRBD1 is a possible D gene (6 bases). Looked up from germline, CDR1 is DFQATT and CDR2 is SNEGSKA (reference sequence). V was trimmed by 0 bases and J by 6 bases, leaving 18 bases between them. This CDR3 has 15 amino acids. The CDR3 reads CSARDPRGIAGEQYF. CDR3 in DNA: TGCAGTGCTAGAGATCCGAGGGGGATAGCCGGCGAGCAGTACTTC.

About this clonotype itself: One end of the junction is discordant with germline, which a read error may explain. The chain is built from TRBV28 and TRBJ1-1; D gene ambiguous. Germline V CDR1 and CDR2: MDHEN, SYDVKM. The CDR3 covers 12 residues. The CDR3, as DNA: TGTGCCAGCAGTTTAGTCCACACTGAAACTTTCTTT. It encodes CASSLVHTETFF.

The chain uses TRBV19 and TRBJ2-7, with TRBD2 identical over 10 bases. The CDR3 is 15 amino acids. Germline V gives CDR1 LNHDA, CDR2 SQIVND (reference sequence). The V gene end was trimmed by 2 bases and the J gene end by 6 bases; junction bases not matched to a gene: 7. The CDR3 DNA follows: TGTGCCAGTAGTATATCAGCGGGAGGGTATGCCGAGCAGTACTTC. It encodes CASSISAGGYAEQYF.

The chain uses TRBV3-1 and TRBJ2-5; possible D gene TRBD2, 5 bases. Germline lookup yields CDR1 LGHDT and CDR2 YNNKEL (reference sequence). V shed 2 bases and J shed 0 bases, with 10 bases lying between them. This CDR3 region has 15 residues. The CDR3 sequence is CASSQRPGYQETQYF. The CDR3 nucleotides read TGTGCCAGCAGCCAAAGACCGGGATACCAAGAGACCCAGTACTTC.

The chain combines TRBV10-3 with TRBJ1-1; maybe TRBD1 (5 bases). Germline V lookup: CDR1 ENHRY, CDR2 SYGVKD. Trimming pared 3 bases from V and 3 bases from J, leaving 14 bases between. This CDR3 spans 15 amino acids. CDR3 sequence: CAISDSGPKDTEAFF. CDR3 in DNA: TGTGCCATCAGTGATTCGGGACCCAAGGACACTGAAGCTTTCTTT.